These 5 T cell receptor beta chains were all obtained from the same sample, sequenced in a study of blood T cell repertoires in COVID-19. Method: immunoSEQ multiplex PCR; TCRdb's copy keeps in-frame clones and lacks some. The data show 300,000 to 400,000 clones, with 80% to 90% seen just once and approximately 3% held by the top ten. The sequencing sample was made of peripheral blood. Receptors originate from a woman in her twenties or thirties with COVID-19, enrolled during active disease.

The rearrangement joins TRBV25-1 to TRBJ2-7; D is possibly TRBD1 (6 bases). The germline V gene has CDR1 MGHDK and CDR2 SYGVNS. The CDR3 covers 16 residues. The germline V and J ends were trimmed by 3 bases and 0 bases, with 15 bases remaining between them. CDR3 protein: CASSDLFGTSSYEQYF. As DNA, the CDR3 is TGTGCCAGCAGTGATTTGTTCGGGACATCCTCCTACGAGCAGTACTTC.

This chain joins TRBV9 and TRBJ1-1, with 7 bases lining up with TRBD1. Germline CDR1 and CDR2: SGDLS and YYNGEE. The trim removed 0 bases at V and 4 bases at J, leaving 9 bases unmatched. The CDR3 covers 16 residues. The CDR3 region is CASSVDLRGLGTEAFF. The CDR3 nucleotides are TGTGCCAGCAGCGTAGATCTTAGGGGGCTGGGCACTGAAGCTTTCTTT.

The V gene is TRBV15, the J gene TRBJ1-5; no reliable D call. V lost 0 bases and J 2 bases, leaving 11 bases between the germline ends. Germline values: CDR1 LNHNV, CDR2 YYDKDF (reference sequence). The CDR3 covers 16 residues. The chain's CDR3 is CATSRDRSGGNQPQHF. The CDR3, as DNA: TGTGCCACCAGCAGAGATCGGTCCGGTGGCAATCAGCCCCAGCATTTT.

The chain links TRBV4-3 to TRBJ1-4; maybe TRBD1 (5 bases). The CDR3 sequence is 12 residues long. V gave up 1 base and J gave up 14 bases, with 11 bases separating them. CDR1 and CDR2 from the germline V gene are LGHNA and YSLEER. As DNA, the CDR3 is TGCGCCAGCAGCCAAGGGGGGGACTGGCTGTTTTTT. This translates into CASSQGGDWLFF.

This rearrangement joins TRBV7-8 to TRBJ2-7; D is undetermined. Germline V CDR1 and CDR2: SGHVS, FQNEAQ. There are 12 residues in the CDR3. With 1 base removed from V and 6 bases from J, the gap between germline ends came to 7 bases. CDR3 in amino acids: CASSLGSSEQYV. DNA of the CDR3: TGTGCCAGCAGCTTAGGCAGTTCCGAGCAGTACGTC.